Listed below are T cell receptor beta chains from one sample, sequenced in a study of blood T cells in healthy people across ages. From the 5' RACE reads, TCRdb called clonotypes with MiXCR, one entry per CDR3 protein. The repertoire holds 1.5 million or so distinct CDR3 sequences, with 35% to 45% as singletons. Sequencing was done on a sample of blood. Receptors were obtained from a woman aged 18-29 years in good health. The CDR3 runs from the conserved cysteine through the conserved F or W. D genes are given only for firm matches. Size tells how often a clone was seen (once, few, many) or the class of an expanded clone, and some rows leave it out.

D gene	V gene	clone size	J gene	CDR3 protein	CDR3 DNA
NA	TRBV10-3	NA	TRBJ1-2	CAISESIRGPVGGYTF	TGTGCCATCAGTGAGTCGATACGGGGTCCAGTCGGCGGCTACACCTTC
NA	TRBV6-6	many	TRBJ1-2	CASSPVGRNYGYTF	TGTGCCAGCAGCCCAGTAGGACGTAACTATGGCTACACCTTC
TRBD1	TRBV18	few	TRBJ1-6	CASSHSTTGMDSPLHF	TGTGCCAGCTCACACTCTACGACAGGGATGGATTCACCCCTCCACTTT
NA	TRBV19	NA	TRBJ2-7	CASSISEEGPYEQYF	TGTGCCAGTAGTATTAGTGAGGAGGGACCCTACGAGCAGTACTTC
NA	TRBV7-8	many	TRBJ2-3	CASSRSSGTAGSLDTQYF	TGTGCCAGCAGCCGCTCGTCCGGGACGGCGGGCAGTCTAGATACGCAGTATTTT
TRBD1	TRBV2	NA	TRBJ1-2	CASSQGGHYGYTF	TGTGCCAGCAGCCAGGGGGGACACTATGGCTACACCTTC
NA	TRBV4-2	NA	TRBJ2-7	CASSQEPGGRGSYEQYF	TGTGCCAGCAGCCAGGAACCCGGTGGCAGGGGCTCCTACGAGCAGTACTTC
NA	TRBV29-1	NA	TRBJ2-5	CSVEMVYRNEQYF	TGCAGCGTTGAAATGGTGTATCGCAATGAGCAGTACTTC
TRBD2	TRBV10-3	NA	TRBJ2-1	CAIAGTSPNSYNEQFF	TGTGCCATCGCCGGGACTAGCCCAAATTCCTACAATGAGCAGTTCTTC
NA	TRBV7-8	few	TRBJ2-5	CASSLAPSREETQYF	TGTGCCAGCAGCTTAGCTCCCTCCAGGGAAGAGACCCAGTACTTC
NA	TRBV9	NA	TRBJ2-1	CASRRHGEQFF	TGTGCCAGCAGAAGGCATGGTGAGCAGTTCTTC
NA	TRBV20-1	NA	TRBJ2-3	CRASRGLDTQYF	TGCAGGGCTAGTAGGGGGTTGGATACGCAGTATTTT
NA	TRBV28	many	TRBJ2-5	CASSLFPGEGETQYF	TGTGCCAGCAGTTTATTTCCGGGAGAGGGAGAGACCCAGTACTTC
TRBD2	TRBV6-1	once	TRBJ2-7	CANLDGGGPYEQYF	TGTGCCAACTTAGACGGCGGGGGTCCGTACGAGCAGTACTTC
NA	TRBV6-2/TRBV6-3	NA	TRBJ2-7	CACSIATRGAFYEQYF	TGTGCCTGCAGTATTGCTACTAGAGGAGCCTTCTACGAGCAGTACTTC
NA	TRBV12-3/TRBV12-4	few	TRBJ1-3	CASSLMGNTIYF	TGTGCCAGCAGTTTAATGGGAAACACCATATATTTT
TRBD2	TRBV20-1	NA	TRBJ2-1	CSVPTSGLFEQFF	TGCAGTGTCCCGACTAGCGGGCTTTTCGAGCAGTTCTTC
NA	TRBV4-1	many	TRBJ1-2	CASSQEPGSNYGYTF	TGCGCCAGCAGCCAAGAGCCGGGCAGTAACTATGGCTACACCTTC
NA	TRBV4-1	NA	TRBJ1-5	CASSQEDRRNQPQHF	TGCGCCAGCAGCCAGGAGGACAGACGCAATCAGCCCCAGCATTTT
NA	TRBV20-1	few	TRBJ2-1	CSARRDSRSGRLTREQFF	TGCAGTGCACGCCGGGACTCCCGGTCCGGGCGCCTTACAAGAGAGCAGTTCTTC
NA	TRBV6-5	NA	TRBJ2-7	CASSPQSTPYEQYF	TGTGCCAGCAGTCCTCAGAGTACCCCCTACGAGCAGTACTTC
TRBD1	TRBV24-1	few	TRBJ2-1	CATSATAGGNEQFF	TGTGCCACCAGTGCTACGGCAGGGGGCAATGAGCAGTTCTTC
NA	TRBV7-8	NA	TRBJ2-7	CASSLYSGRFLPGRYEQYF	TGTGCCAGCAGCTTATACTCCGGCAGGTTCCTCCCGGGGAGGTACGAGCAGTACTTC
TRBD2	TRBV4-3	few	TRBJ2-7	CASSRAGTTYGEQYF	TGCGCCAGCAGCCGCGCCGGGACTACCTATGGCGAGCAGTACTTC
NA	TRBV14	NA	TRBJ2-1	CASSPLRDVTYNEQFF	TGTGCCAGCAGCCCTCTCCGGGACGTGACCTACAATGAGCAGTTCTTC
NA	TRBV7-9	few	TRBJ1-4	CASSATRGKLFF	TGTGCCAGCAGCGCGACCAGGGGAAAACTGTTTTTT
NA	TRBV20-1	NA	TRBJ2-5	CSAGGRGQETQYF	TGCAGTGCTGGGGGGCGCGGGCAAGAGACCCAGTACTTC
NA	TRBV29-1	many	TRBJ2-1	CSVLGGAVDNNEQFF	TGCAGCGTGTTAGGGGGGGCGGTGGACAACAATGAGCAGTTCTTC
TRBD2	TRBV12-3/TRBV12-4	few	TRBJ2-7	CASSPRLAGATHYEQYF	TGTGCCAGCAGTCCCAGACTAGCGGGGGCCACCCACTACGAGCAGTACTTC
TRBD2	TRBV20-1	NA	TRBJ2-3	CSASGRERTDTQYF	TGCAGTGCTAGTGGGCGGGAGCGCACAGATACGCAGTATTTT
NA	TRBV5-1	few	TRBJ2-7	CASSFTTSSYEQYF	TGCGCCAGCAGCTTTACCACGAGCTCCTACGAGCAGTACTTC
TRBD1	TRBV29-1	NA	TRBJ2-1	CSAGTGGRGEQFF	TGCAGCGCGGGGACAGGGGGCCGGGGTGAGCAGTTCTTC
TRBD1	TRBV12-3/TRBV12-4	few	TRBJ1-2	CASSLWTGSSYGYTF	TGTGCCAGCAGTCTCTGGACAGGGAGTAGCTATGGCTACACCTTC
NA	TRBV28	NA	TRBJ1-2	CASSRTGTRNYGYTF	TGTGCCAGCAGCCGAACAGGGACAAGGAACTATGGCTACACCTTC
TRBD2	TRBV27	few	TRBJ2-3	CASSYGGASDTQYF	TGTGCCAGCAGTTACGGGGGGGCTTCAGATACGCAGTATTTT
NA	TRBV29-1	few	TRBJ1-4	CSVGPLEGSREKLFF	TGCAGCGTTGGCCCACTTGAGGGTTCGAGGGAAAAACTGTTTTTT
TRBD2	TRBV2	NA	TRBJ2-1	CASSSLAGGPYEQFF	TGTGCCAGCAGTTCATTAGCGGGGGGGCCCTATGAGCAGTTCTTC
NA	TRBV7-9	NA	TRBJ2-7	CASRLDRDSSEQYF	TGTGCCAGCAGACTCGACAGGGACTCTAGCGAGCAGTACTTC
NA	TRBV20-1	once	TRBJ1-5	CSARVAGPSNQPQHF	TGCAGTGCCAGAGTAGCGGGACCGAGCAATCAGCCCCAGCATTTT
TRBD2	TRBV14	NA	TRBJ2-3	CASSQPSGGHGDTQYF	TGTGCCAGCAGCCAACCGAGCGGGGGGCACGGAGATACGCAGTATTTT